What follows are 17 T cell receptor beta chains derived from one specimen sequenced in a study of regulatory T cells in long-lasting Graves disease. Relying on iRepertoire HTBI primers and Arm-PCR of CDR3 regions, the team built TCR beta libraries. TCRdb fed the multiplex PCR reads into MiXCR, producing one record per CDR3 protein. The sample lists approximately 400,000 distinct CDR3 sequences; approximately 12% were seen once. Time point meaning: newly diagnosed GD, antithyroid drugs for less than 3 months. TCR sequences were obtained from RNA taken from PBMCs. This sample also belongs to another study, concerning T cells in Graves' hyperthyroidism and ophthalmopathy.

This sample comprised peripheral blood mononuclear cells (PBMCs), obtained at new diagnosis, from a patient treated with antithyroid drugs. The receptors derive from a woman aged 18-29 years with Graves disease.

With respect to this clonotype: Germline is not matched at one junction end, which may reflect a read error. The gene calls are TRBV7-6 and TRBJ2-5; D unresolved. This CDR3 contains 14 residues. Germline V gene lookup returns CDR1 SGHVS and CDR2 FNYEAQ. The CDR3 is CASRPGGSQETQHF. CDR3 DNA: TGTGCCAGCAGGCCCGGCGGATCCCAAGAGACCCAGCACTTC.

This chain links TRBV14 with TRBJ2-1, with D perhaps TRBD1 (7 bases). Near its end, the DNA agrees better with TRBJ2-7, so the J call may be wrong. The CDR3 sequence is 13 residues long. Germline CDR1 SGHDN, CDR2 FVKESK. The CDR3 sequence is CASRRDSSYEQYF. The CDR3 nucleotides read TGTGCCAGCAGGCGGGACAGTTCCTACGAGCAGTACTTC.

This rearrangement joins TRBV29-1 to TRBJ2-3, with D possibly being TRBD1 (6 bases). The CDR3 length is 14 residues. V was cut by 5 bases and J by 4 bases, with 16 bases left in between. Looked up from germline, CDR1 is SQVTM and CDR2 is ANQGSEA. For the CDR3, the DNA is TGCAGCGTTAAAAGGGGGTCGGAAGCAGATACGCAGTATTTT. Its protein is CSVKRGSEADTQYF.

The V gene is TRBV9, the J gene TRBJ2-1; 8 bases are shared with TRBD2. CDR3 size: 15 residues. CDR1 is SGDLS and CDR2 is YYNGEE in the germline V gene. With 0 bases clipped from V and 10 bases from J, the junction kept 9 bases outside the gene matches. CDR3 sequence: CASSVALAEGREQFF. The CDR3 nucleotides are TGTGCCAGCAGCGTAGCACTAGCGGAGGGGAGGGAGCAGTTCTTC.

There are a few counts of this clonotype. The chain combines TRBV5-1 with TRBJ2-1, with TRBD2 matching 14 bases. Germline CDR1 reads SGHRS; CDR2 reads YFSETQ. The V gene end was trimmed by 4 bases and the J gene end by 4 bases; junction bases not matched to a gene: 7. This CDR3 is built from 17 residues. Here the CDR3 reads CASSLGTSGSPYNEQFF. The DNA for the CDR3 is TGCGCCAGCAGCCTAGGGACTAGCGGGAGCCCTTACAATGAGCAGTTCTTC.

This sequence joins TRBV11-2 and TRBJ2-2, with 9 bases aligning to TRBD1. Germline CDR1 is SGHAT and CDR2 is FQNNGV. This CDR3 comprises 14 residues. The J segment lost 6 bases and the V segment lost 5 bases, leaving 4 bases of the junction unmatched. In nucleotides, the CDR3 is TGTGCCAGCAGCCCATGGACAGGGGCCGGGGAGCTGTTTTTT. As protein: CASSPWTGAGELFF.

This clonotype was seen ten or more times. The V call is TRBV7-2, the J call TRBJ2-4, with D unclear. Trimming removed 3 bases from V and 0 bases from J, with 6 bases in between. This CDR3 comprises 14 residues. Germline V gene sequence: CDR1 SGHTA, CDR2 FQGNSA. The DNA of the CDR3 is TGTGCCAGCAGCTTTACTGTAGCCAAAAACATTCAGTACTTC. Protein sequence: CASSFTVAKNIQYF. The entire variable domain, with the rest obtained from reference TRBV7-2 and TRBJ2-4, is as follows: GAGVSQSPSNKVTEKGKDVELRCDPISGHTALYWYRQSLGQGLEFLIYFQGNSAPDKSGLPSDRFSAERTGGSVSTLTIQRTQQEDSAVYLCASSFTVAKNIQYFGAGTRLSVL.

This clonotype was recorded many times. The V call is TRBV5-4, the J call TRBJ2-1; 9 bases line up with TRBD1. Germline assignment: CDR1 SGHNT and CDR2 YYREEE (reference sequence). The CDR3 contains 16 residues. V was pared by 4 bases and J by 8 bases, with 13 bases of the junction left unmatched. CDR3 in amino acids: CASSRGGTGRWDEQFF. CDR3 nucleotide sequence: TGTGCCAGCAGCAGAGGGGGGACAGGGAGGTGGGATGAGCAGTTCTTC.

This clonotype showed up many times. This chain uses TRBV20-1 with TRBJ2-7; TRBD2 agrees at 7 bases. Trimming removed 1 base from V and 4 bases from J; junction bases left unmatched: 4. The germline V gene encodes CDR1 DFQATT and CDR2 SNEGSKA (reference sequence). The CDR3 sequence is 13 residues long. DNA of the CDR3: TGCAGTGCTAGAGGGCGGGAGTATTACGAGCAGTACTTC. It is translated as CSARGREYYEQYF.

This clonotype was seen only once. V is TRBV7-9 and J is TRBJ2-5, with D unresolved. The germline V and J ends were trimmed by 2 bases and 8 bases, with 9 bases remaining between them. CDR3 size: 12 residues. Germline V CDR1 and CDR2: SEHNR, FQNEAQ (reference sequence). In DNA form, the CDR3 reads TGTGCCAGCAGCTTAACCCCAGCTACCCAGTACTTC. This gives the protein CASSLTPATQYF.

This clonotype appeared a single time. This could be a read error, since a much larger clone is one nucleotide away. The V gene is TRBV29-1, the J gene TRBJ1-1; TRBD1 matches at 8 bases. The germline gives CDR1 SQVTM, CDR2 ANQGSEA. The CDR3 runs to 13 residues. The DNA for the CDR3 is TGCAGCGCCATCGGACAGGGAGGCACTGAAGCTCTCTTT. Amino acid sequence: CSAIGQGGTEALF.

The sample holds a few counts of this clonotype. The V gene is TRBV6-2 or TRBV6-3, the J gene TRBJ2-7; D is perhaps TRBD1 or TRBD2 (5 bases each). V lost 2 bases and J 4 bases, leaving 15 bases between the germline ends. The CDR3 contains 15 residues. Per the germline V gene, CDR1 is MNHEY and CDR2 is SVGEGT. CDR3 DNA: TGTGCCAGCAGTTACCCGATCGGGGCGTTGTACGAGCAGTACTTC. Translating it yields CASSYPIGALYEQYF.

Many counts were recorded for this clonotype. The CDR3: CASSGGFDTDTQYF. CDR3 bases: TGTGCCAGCAGTGGGGGGTTTGACACAGATACGCAGTATTTT. V is TRBV2 and J is TRBJ2-3; D may correspond to TRBD1 or TRBD2 (5 bases each). Per germline, CDR1 SNHLY and CDR2 FYNNEI. Trimming took off 4 bases at V and 2 bases at J, with 10 bases between the two ends. This CDR3 is 14 amino acids long.

Many counts were recorded for this clonotype. This rearrangement joins TRBV7-9 to TRBJ2-7; TRBD1 aligns across 8 bases. V shed 2 bases, J shed 5 bases, and the junction held 2 bases outside the gene matches. The germline CDR1 and CDR2 sequences are SEHNR and FQNEAQ (reference sequence). The CDR3 runs 13 residues. The CDR3 DNA is TGTGCCAGCAGCTTACAGGGGGCGGACGAGCAGTACGTC. The encoded protein is CASSLQGADEQYV.

This clonotype was seen many times. V gene TRBV5-1 combines with J gene TRBJ1-1; TRBD1 might be the D (5 bases). V was cut by 1 base and J by 4 bases, with 11 bases left in between. This CDR3 is 14 amino acids long. From germline, CDR1 is SGHRS and CDR2 YFSETQ. CDR3 residues: CASSLRDGRTEAFF. CDR3 in DNA: TGCGCCAGCAGCTTGAGGGACGGCCGCACTGAAGCTTTCTTT.

The chain has TRBV29-1 and TRBJ1-2; TRBD1 is a possible D gene (5 bases). Trimming pared 4 bases from V and 4 bases from J, leaving 31 bases between. The CDR3 extends over 19 amino acids. Germline V gene lookup returns CDR1 SQVTM and CDR2 ANQGSEA. For the CDR3, the DNA is TGCAGCGTTGGGGACCCGAGCCCGACGGACGGTTCAGGGTTCTATGGCTACACCTTC. Protein product: CSVGDPSPTDGSGFYGYTF.

As to this clonotype: This likely came from a read error, as a far larger clone is one base away. The V call is TRBV12-3 or TRBV12-4, the J call TRBJ2-7; D might be TRBD1 or TRBD2, each matching 5 bases. The CDR3 consists of 16 residues. V lost 5 bases and J 7 bases, leaving 24 bases between the germline ends. Here the CDR3 reads CASSRGRDTRYNEQYF. The CDR3 DNA reads as TGTGCCAGCAGTAGGGGTCGCGATACTAGGTACAATGAGCAGTACTTC.